These T cell receptor beta chains were read from a single sample in a study of siplizumab effects on memory and regulatory T cells. The repertoire was sequenced with immunoSEQ multiplex PCR; TCRdb's copy has only in-frame clones and lacks some. The data show 56,000 or so clones, about 98% seen once. The sample consisted of naive CD8+ T cells sorted from blood. These receptors were taken from a human donor in good health. CDR3s include the opening cysteine and the closing phenylalanine or tryptophan. D genes are given only for firm matches. A clone size is listed for some rows: how often the clone was seen (once, few, many), or a class if it is expanded.

j_call d_call clone_size v_call cdr3_nt cdr3_aa
TRBJ2-3 NA NA TRBV19 TGTGCCACCCGGGACTCAACCACAGATACGCAGTATTTT CATRDSTTDTQYF
TRBJ1-3 NA once TRBV5-6 TGTGCCAGCAGCTTGGATGGGACGGTCTCTGGAAACACCATATATTTT CASSLDGTVSGNTIYF
TRBJ2-1 TRBD2 NA TRBV5-5 TGTGCCAGCAGCTTACTAGCGGGAGTGGATGAGCAGTTCTTC CASSLLAGVDEQFF
TRBJ2-3 NA NA TRBV9 TGTGCCAGCAGCGCCAGTTTGCACCTCACAGATACGCAGTATTTT CASSASLHLTDTQYF
TRBJ1-1 NA NA TRBV30 TGTGCCTGGAGGGCCATTATGAACACTGAAGCTTTCTTT CAWRAIMNTEAFF
TRBJ2-2 TRBD2 NA TRBV9 TGTGCCAGCAGCGTTAGGGAGGGCCTGGGAACCGGGGAGCTGTTTTTT CASSVREGLGTGELFF
TRBJ2-6 NA NA TRBV12-5 TGTGCTAGTGTTTTACAGGTGGCTGGGGCCAACGTCCTGACTTTC CASVLQVAGANVLTF
TRBJ2-1 TRBD2 NA TRBV5-5 TGTGCCAGCAGCTTGTTACTAGCGGGAAATGAGCAGTTCTTC CASSLLLAGNEQFF
TRBJ2-1 TRBD2 NA TRBV27 TGTGCCAGCAGTCCACTAGCGGGAAAAGTTGAGCAGTTCTTC CASSPLAGKVEQFF
TRBJ1-2 NA NA TRBV25-1 TGTGCCAGCAGTGAAGTCTCCGGGACCGCAGTGTTTGGCTACACCTTC CASSEVSGTAVFGYTF
TRBJ2-5 TRBD2 NA TRBV28 TGTGCCAGCAGTTTCCTCGGGGTAGCGGGAGAGGGGGAGACCCAGTACTTC CASSFLGVAGEGETQYF
TRBJ2-7 NA NA TRBV5-5 TGTGCCAGCAGCTTGGGGACAGACGATTACGAGCAGTACTTC CASSLGTDDYEQYF
TRBJ1-4 NA NA TRBV4-1 TGCGCCAGCAAACAGGGTGGTGAAAAACTGTTTTTT CASKQGGEKLFF
TRBJ2-3 NA NA TRBV27 TGTGCCAGCAGCTTTAGGGGCAATTGGAATACGCAGTATTTT CASSFRGNWNTQYF
TRBJ2-5 NA NA TRBV7-7 TGTGCTAGCAGCCGCCGGGACGTAAAAGAGACCCAGTACTTC CASSRRDVKETQYF
TRBJ2-5 TRBD2 once TRBV5-6 TGTGCCAGCAGCTTGTTAGCGGGAAGAGAGACCCAGTACTTC CASSLLAGRETQYF
TRBJ2-1 TRBD2 NA TRBV28 TGTGCCACCATACTAGCGGGAACCTACAATGAGCAGTTCTTC CATILAGTYNEQFF
TRBJ2-7 TRBD2 NA TRBV7-8 TGTGCCAGCAGCTTATTTGTGCGGGAGTTAGGGTTTTACGAGCAGTACTTC CASSLFVRELGFYEQYF
TRBJ2-1 TRBD2 NA TRBV5-4 TGTGCCAGCAGCTTCGCCGGGAGGGGTTACAATGAGCAGTTCTTC CASSFAGRGYNEQFF
TRBJ2-2 NA NA TRBV5-4 TGTGCCAGCAGCTTATGGGCCGGGGAGCTGTTTTTT CASSLWAGELFF
TRBJ2-1 TRBD2 NA TRBV6-4 TGTGCCAGCAGCCCCCTAGCGGGAGCCCATGAGCAGTTCTTC CASSPLAGAHEQFF
TRBJ1-5 NA NA TRBV27 TGTGCCAGCAGAGCAGGAGTTTATAGCAATCAGCCCCAGCATTTT CASRAGVYSNQPQHF
TRBJ1-2 TRBD1 NA TRBV28 TGTGCCAGCAGTTTGGCAGGGGGCCTTTACTATGGCTACACCTTC CASSLAGGLYYGYTF
TRBJ2-1 TRBD2 once TRBV7-6 TGTGCCAGCAGCTCTGGGACTAGCGGGAATGTTGAGCAGTTCTTC CASSSGTSGNVEQFF
TRBJ2-5 TRBD2 NA TRBV6-1 TGTGCCAGCAGCCTAGCGGGAGGACAAGAGACCCAGTACTTC CASSLAGGQETQYF
TRBJ2-7 NA NA TRBV5-6 TGTGCCAGCAGCTTGGGCGGTCTGGGGGTGTTGGGCTACGAGCAGTACTTC CASSLGGLGVLGYEQYF
TRBJ1-5 NA NA TRBV5-6 TGTGCCAGCAGCTTGGGAACCAATCAGCCCCAGCATTTT CASSLGTNQPQHF
TRBJ2-5 NA NA TRBV7-9 TGTGCCAGCAGCCCGACTGAGCAAGAGGCCCAGTACTTC CASSPTEQEAQYF
TRBJ2-3 NA NA TRBV6-5 TGTGCCAGCAGTTACTTGCCTAGCGACACAGATACGCAGTATTTT CASSYLPSDTDTQYF
TRBJ2-1 NA once TRBV29-1 TGCAGCGTTGTCCTGAGCTCCTACAATGAGCAGTTCTTC CSVVLSSYNEQFF
TRBJ2-7 NA NA TRBV4-2 TGTGCCAGCAGCCAAGCGAAGACTAGCTCCTACGAGCAGTACTTC CASSQAKTSSYEQYF
TRBJ1-1 NA NA TRBV7-6 TGTGCCAGCAGCTTAGACGGGGGAACTGAAGCTTTCTTT CASSLDGGTEAFF
TRBJ1-3 NA once TRBV10-3 TGTGCCATCAGTGAAGGACCCTCTTCGGGAAACACCATATATTTT CAISEGPSSGNTIYF
TRBJ1-3 TRBD1 once TRBV30 TGTGCAGGGGCGACAGGGCCTGGAAACACCATATATTTT CAGATGPGNTIYF
TRBJ2-7 NA few TRBV28 TGTGCCAGCAGTTATCAGAGCTCCTACGAGCAGTACTTC CASSYQSSYEQYF
TRBJ1-4 TRBD1 NA TRBV5-1 TGCGCCAGCAGCAGACAGGGGGCTGGCGCAACTAATGAAAAACTGTTTTTT CASSRQGAGATNEKLFF
TRBJ2-3 NA NA TRBV7-8 TGTGCCAGCAGCTTAGGTGGGAGTGGGACAGATACGCAGTATTTT CASSLGGSGTDTQYF
TRBJ1-1 NA once TRBV27 TGTGCCAGTAGTCGATTTACAGAAGAGCTTCGGTCTGTGGCTTTCTTT CASSRFTEELRSVAFF
TRBJ2-7 TRBD2 NA TRBV19 TGTGCCAGTAGTATGTTGGCTAGCGGGAGCTCCTACGAGCAGTACTTC CASSMLASGSSYEQYF
TRBJ1-1 NA NA TRBV4-1 TGCGCCAGCAGCCAAGAGGGGCAGATGAACACTGAAGCTTTCTTT CASSQEGQMNTEAFF
TRBJ2-7 TRBD2 NA TRBV27 TGTGCCAGCAGTCCCCGACTAGCGGGAGACCGATACGAGCAGTACTTC CASSPRLAGDRYEQYF
TRBJ2-7 TRBD1 NA TRBV9 TGTGCCAGCAGCGTAGGACAGGGCGTCTACGAGCAGTACTTC CASSVGQGVYEQYF
TRBJ2-2 NA NA TRBV29-1 TGCAGCGTTGAGTACGGGAACGGGGAGCTGTTTTTT CSVEYGNGELFF
TRBJ2-2 NA few TRBV10-1 TGCGCCAGCAGTGAGGTGCTACCGGGGAAGCTGTTTTTT CASSEVLPGKLFF
TRBJ2-5 TRBD2 once TRBV5-4 TGTGCCAGCAGCTTGGTTGCTAGCGGGAGTAGGGAGACCCAGTACTTC CASSLVASGSRETQYF
TRBJ2-1 NA NA TRBV19 TGTGCCAGTAGTATAGATTTGGGGAATGAGCAGTTCTTC CASSIDLGNEQFF
TRBJ2-1 TRBD2 NA TRBV5-1 TGCGCCAGCAGCTTATCCGGGAGGGCCTCCGACAATGAGCAGTTCTTC CASSLSGRASDNEQFF
TRBJ2-1 TRBD2 NA TRBV7-9 TGTGCCAGCAGCGCACGCATAGCGGGAGACAATGAGCAGTTCTTC CASSARIAGDNEQFF
TRBJ2-3 NA NA TRBV5-5 TGTGCCAGCAGCTACTCGGGAGTGACAGATACGCAGTATTTT CASSYSGVTDTQYF
TRBJ1-5 TRBD1 NA TRBV6-5 TGTGCCAGCAGTCCGGGACAGAGCAATCAGCCCCAGCATTTT CASSPGQSNQPQHF
TRBJ1-5 NA NA TRBV28 TGTGCCAGTGCAGACAGCAATCAGCCCCAGCATTTT CASADSNQPQHF
TRBJ1-1 NA NA TRBV5-6 TGTGCCAGCAGCTTGCCTCGGGGGGCGAACACTGAAGCTTTCTTT CASSLPRGANTEAFF
TRBJ2-1 TRBD2 once TRBV9 TGTGCCAGTAACTGGCGGGGGTTCAATGAGCAGTTCTTC CASNWRGFNEQFF
TRBJ2-7 TRBD1 NA TRBV28 TGTGCCAGCAGTGAACAGGGGCACGAGCAGTACTTC CASSEQGHEQYF
TRBJ1-2 NA NA TRBV13 TGTGCCAGCAGCTTAGGCCCCTTGGAAAACTATGGCTACACCTTC CASSLGPLENYGYTF